Described below is a single T cell receptor (beta chain) sequence and its context. Its antigen remains unknown. Via MiXCR, TCRdb re-called the reads, giving one row per CDR3 protein. The sample lists about 740,000 distinct CDR3 sequences, roughly a third occurring once. Germline values: CDR1 LGHNT, CDR2 FRNRAP. Trimming stripped 3 bases from V and 4 bases from J, with 10 bases between. The CDR3 runs 13 residues. This sample was taken from a study of T cell repertoires in cytomegalovirus infection. The overall study: Used in the study were CMV epitopes, some recently identified and HLA-C-restricted, others well-studied and HLA-B-restricted. CMV infection plus the matching HLA type was flagged by public TCR beta signatures.

Study-level findings and limits: What dominated the ex vivo response were HLA-C-restricted CMV-specific TCR beta clonotypes. Frequencies of public TCR beta families were cumulated, and this identified carriers of CMV plus the relevant HLA.

The source material was cultured PBMCs, sampled from culture after CMV antigen stimulation. The chain is built from TRBV12-5 and TRBJ2-7, with D tentatively TRBD2 (5 bases). This receptor was taken from a human donor in good health (CMV status not recorded). Some clones in this sample may be carry-over from other donors' samples. The CDR3 sequence: CASGFAGGYEQYF. The CDR3 nucleotides read TGTGCTAGTGGTTTTGCAGGCGGGTACGAGCAGTACTTC.